This T cell receptor (beta chain) is drawn from a study of Graves' ophthalmopathy and Graves' hyperthyroidism. This CDR3 is built from 14 residues. V was clipped by 6 bases and J by 1 base; unmatched bases: 3. The study amplified TCR beta CDR3 regions using RNA transcripts. Scientists carried out first-round RT-PCR using HTBI primers and then a second-round multiplex PCR. TCRdb reprocessed the multiplex PCR reads via MiXCR and lists one record per CDR3 protein. The sample shows 900,000 to 1,200,000 distinct CDR3 sequences, roughly 35% of them seen only once. The table lists this clonotype with many counts.

Sequenced input: peripheral blood or thyroid tissue (not recorded which). The sequence was collected from an adult man with Graves' hyperthyroidism. The chain has TRBV12-3 or TRBV12-4 and TRBJ1-5; 7 bases map to TRBD1. The CDR3 loop reads CASSYRGSNQPQHF. The CDR3 DNA follows: TGTGCCAGCAGCTACAGGGGCAGCAATCAGCCCCAGCATTTT.